This T cell receptor (beta chain) was captured by sequencing in a study of cytomegalovirus exposure and HLA in healthy donors. The PCR ran on 60 Vbeta and 13 Jbeta primers. Libraries were prepared by immunoSEQ multiplex PCR; TCRdb keeps only in-frame clonotypes and omits some of them. Altogether 100,000 to 150,000 clones are present, under 12% being singletons, with the ten largest covering 4.6%. This clone was seen a few times. Per germline, CDR1 MRHNA and CDR2 SNTAGT. The V and J ends lost 7 bases and 6 bases respectively, with 18 bases between them. The CDR3 contains 14 residues. This receptor was taken from a woman younger than 30 in good health and CMV-seropositive. The chain links TRBV6-4 to TRBJ1-1; no firm D call. Sample: PBMCs. The CDR3: CASKIGEASAEAFF. CDR3 nucleotides: TGTGCCAGCAAGATCGGGGAAGCATCGGCTGAAGCTTTCTTT.